These 28 T cell receptor beta chains share one sample of origin, sequenced in a study of cytomegalovirus exposure and HLA in healthy donors. PCR amplification relied on 60 Vbeta primers (plus 13 Jbeta primers). Method: immunoSEQ multiplex PCR; TCRdb's copy keeps in-frame clones and lacks some. Of approximately 150,000 clones listed, less than 85% are singletons. Material: PBMCs. These receptor sequences come from a man between 18 and 35 years old in good health and CMV-seronegative.

V usage is TRBV5-1 and J usage is TRBJ2-7, with D possibly being TRBD2 (6 bases). CDR1 is SGHRS, CDR2 YFSETQ, per germline. The CDR3 consists of 18 residues. V lost 0 bases, J lost 0 bases, and 19 bases lay in between. CDR3 nucleotide sequence: TGCGCCAGCAGCTTGGGAATGCGGGGCGGGGTCTCCTCCTACGAGCAGTACTTC. Residues: CASSLGMRGGVSSYEQYF.

This chain links TRBV10-3 with TRBJ1-3; 11 positions match TRBD1. This CDR3 contains 18 residues. V was clipped by 8 bases and J by 3 bases; unmatched bases: 15. CDR1 ENHRY and CDR2 SYGVKD come from the germline V gene. This CDR3 is CAIYSSDRGREGGNTIYF. The CDR3 DNA is TGTGCCATCTACTCCTCGGACAGGGGGCGAGAGGGTGGAAACACCATATATTTT.

The chain carries TRBV7-9 and TRBJ2-2; D call uncertain. Germline-derived CDR1 and CDR2 are SEHNR and FQNEAQ (reference sequence). The CDR3 totals 15 residues. V gave up 5 bases and J gave up 4 bases, with 14 bases separating them. For the CDR3, the DNA is TGTGCCAGCAGCATATACCACTGGTCCACCGGGGAGCTGTTTTTT. The encoded protein is CASSIYHWSTGELFF.

The table lists this clone with a few counts. The rearrangement links TRBV11-2 to TRBJ2-1; TRBD2 matches at 16 bases. This CDR3 region has 17 residues. Per germline, CDR1 SGHAT and CDR2 FQNNGV. The trim removed 3 bases at V and 2 bases at J, leaving 1 base unmatched. CDR3 coding DNA: TGTGCCAGCAGCTTGGGACTAGCGGGAGGGCCCTACAATGAGCAGTTCTTC. It yields the protein CASSLGLAGGPYNEQFF.

This chain uses TRBV7-3 with TRBJ2-1, with 12 bases identical to TRBD2. Germline values: CDR1 SGHTA, CDR2 FQGTGA. V shed 5 bases, J shed 6 bases, and the junction held 2 bases outside the gene matches. This CDR3 has 14 amino acids. CDR3 sequence: CASSGLAGTNEQFF. For the CDR3, the DNA is TGTGCCAGCAGCGGACTAGCGGGGACCAATGAGCAGTTCTTC.

This clone has just a few counts. V gene TRBV6-6 combines with J gene TRBJ2-1, with 7 bases identical to TRBD2. The CDR3 length is 15 residues. Germline CDR1 is MNHNY and CDR2 is SVGAGI (reference sequence). Trimming at V came to 2 bases and at J to 2 bases, leaving 3 bases not matched to a gene. This CDR3 reads CASSYSGLAYNEQFF. CDR3 nucleotides: TGTGCCAGCAGTTACAGTGGACTAGCCTACAATGAGCAGTTCTTC.

V and J are TRBV9 and TRBJ2-1; a possible D gene is TRBD1 (5 bases). Trimming left V 1 base short and J 5 bases short, with 13 bases between. CDR3 length: 15 amino acids. Germline values: CDR1 SGDLS, CDR2 YYNGEE. CDR3 DNA: TGTGCCAGCAGCGTATCAGGACACCAGAACAATGAGCAGTTCTTC. Encoded protein: CASSVSGHQNNEQFF.

V gene TRBV11-2 combines with J gene TRBJ1-5, with no clear D. The CDR3 has 15 amino acids. Trimming stripped 2 bases from V and 4 bases from J, with 12 bases between. Germline assignment: CDR1 SGHAT and CDR2 FQNNGV. The DNA of the CDR3 is TGTGCCAGCAGCTTAACCCGGACGGGAAATCAGCCCCAGCATTTT. This sequence encodes CASSLTRTGNQPQHF.

The V call is TRBV19, the J call TRBJ2-7; 7 positions match TRBD2. The CDR3 loop spans 15 amino acids. Germline values: CDR1 LNHDA, CDR2 SQIVND (reference sequence). V was pared by 5 bases and J by 4 bases, with 11 bases of the junction left unmatched. CDR3: CASSLALAGAYEQYF. CDR3 bases: TGTGCCAGTAGTCTCGCCCTGGCGGGAGCGTACGAGCAGTACTTC.

The chain's CDR3 is CASSPGTSGGSYEQYF. Written as DNA, the CDR3 is TGTGCCAGCAGCCCAGGGACTAGCGGGGGGTCCTACGAGCAGTACTTC. J is TRBJ2-7 and V is TRBV7-9; 15 nucleotides align to TRBD2. This CDR3 comprises 16 residues. V was clipped by 5 bases and J by 1 base; unmatched bases: 3. The germline V gene has CDR1 SEHNR and CDR2 FQNEAQ (reference sequence).

This chain links TRBV7-9 with TRBJ2-1; TRBD1 might be the D (5 bases). The germline gives CDR1 SEHNR, CDR2 FQNEAQ (reference sequence). The V and J ends lost 5 bases and 13 bases respectively, with 27 bases between them. CDR3 length: 16 residues. The CDR3 loop is CASSPETRQFPGSQFF. In DNA, the CDR3 is TGTGCCAGCAGCCCCGAAACGAGACAGTTCCCAGGGTCTCAGTTCTTC.

A few counts support this clone. The chain uses TRBV27 and TRBJ2-3; unclear D gene. Germline V CDR1 and CDR2: MNHEY, SMNVEV (reference sequence). This CDR3 is 14 amino acids long. V was cut by 4 bases and J by 4 bases, with 12 bases left in between. The CDR3 here is CASSSLLSADTQYF. The CDR3 DNA follows: TGTGCCAGCAGTTCCCTCCTTAGTGCAGATACGCAGTATTTT.

The gene calls are TRBV5-1 and TRBJ2-1; D may be TRBD2 (5 bases). The V end was cut by 0 bases, the J end by 0 bases, with 7 bases between. The CDR3 loop spans 15 amino acids. Germline-derived CDR1 and CDR2 are SGHRS and YFSETQ. In nucleotides, the CDR3 is TGCGCCAGCAGCTTGGCTGAGGGCTCCTACAATGAGCAGTTCTTC. Protein: CASSLAEGSYNEQFF.

The chain couples TRBV5-1 to TRBJ2-5; TRBD1 might be the D (6 bases). This CDR3 is 15 amino acids long. V lost 0 bases and J lost 1, with 10 bases in between. Germline-derived CDR1 and CDR2 are SGHRS and YFSETQ. CDR3 amino acids: CASSLVLDSQETQYF. In nucleotides, the CDR3 is TGCGCCAGCAGCTTGGTTCTGGACAGCCAAGAGACCCAGTACTTC.

The rearrangement joins TRBV7-2 to TRBJ2-7; 9 bases are shared with TRBD1. The germline V gene encodes CDR1 SGHTA and CDR2 FQGNSA. V was clipped by 6 bases and J by 5 bases; unmatched bases: 5. The CDR3 totals 13 residues. CDR3 loop: CASRGQGSDEQYF. The CDR3 DNA follows: TGTGCCAGCAGGGGACAGGGTAGCGACGAGCAGTACTTC.

Details on this clone: Compared with germline, one end of the junction differs, possibly owing to a read error. This sequence joins TRBV19 and TRBJ1-5, with D possibly TRBD1 on 5 matching bases. The CDR3 has 14 residues. Germline CDR1 is LNHDA and CDR2 is SQIVND (reference sequence). In DNA, the CDR3 is TGTGCCAGTATCCCCGGGACTAGCGATCAGCCCCAGCATTTT. Residues: CASIPGTSDQPQHF.

This clone has more than one count but fewer than ten. The rearrangement uses TRBV9 and TRBJ2-7, with TRBD2 identical over 13 bases. This CDR3 is 18 amino acids long. Germline V gene lookup returns CDR1 SGDLS and CDR2 YYNGEE. With V trimmed by 0 bases and J by 0 bases, 6 bases remained unmatched. The CDR3 sequence: CASSVGTSGSLSSYEQYF. The CDR3 nucleotides are TGTGCCAGCAGCGTAGGGACTAGCGGGAGCCTTAGCTCCTACGAGCAGTACTTC.

This chain links TRBV6-6 with TRBJ2-5; a possible D gene is TRBD2 (6 bases). The V gene lost 4 bases and the J gene lost 5 bases, with 20 bases spanning the gap. The CDR3 runs 16 residues. CDR1 and CDR2 (germline): MNHNY, SVGAGI (reference sequence). The CDR3, as DNA: TGTGCCAGCAGTTCCCCTACCGCACCAGGGAGGGAGACCCAGTACTTC. Translating gives CASSSPTAPGRETQYF.

The CDR3 bases are TGCGCCAGCAGCCAACATACAGGGGGTAATCTGTACTATGGCTACACCTTC. This codes for CASSQHTGGNLYYGYTF. This sequence joins TRBV4-1 and TRBJ1-2; TRBD1 aligns across 8 bases. CDR1 and CDR2 from the germline V gene are MGHRA and YSYEKL. The J segment lost 3 bases and the V segment lost 2 bases, leaving 11 bases of the junction unmatched. The CDR3 extends over 17 amino acids.

The gene calls are TRBV5-1 and TRBJ2-7; 10 nucleotides match TRBD2. Germline V gene data show CDR1 as SGHRS and CDR2 as YFSETQ. CDR3 length equals 16 residues. With 5 bases clipped from V and 0 bases from J, the junction kept 8 bases outside the gene matches. CDR3 coding DNA: TGCGCCAGCAGACCCTTAGCGGGAGGTCCCTCCTACGAGCAGTACTTC. Translation gives CASRPLAGGPSYEQYF.

The chain recombines TRBV19 with TRBJ1-6, with TRBD1 as a possible D gene (6 bases). V dropped 8 bases and J dropped 5 bases, with 16 bases sitting between them. CDR3 length equals 15 residues. CDR1 is LNHDA, CDR2 SQIVND, per germline (reference sequence). The chain's CDR3 is CASRINRVDNSPLHF. The CDR3 bases are TGTGCCAGTCGGATTAACAGGGTGGATAATTCACCCCTCCACTTT.

The J gene is TRBJ2-7, the V gene TRBV10-3; possibly TRBD1 for D (6 bases). The germline CDR1 and CDR2 sequences are ENHRY and SYGVKD. V was shortened by 10 bases and J by 3 bases, with 13 bases between the two germline ends. This CDR3 spans 12 amino acids. CDR3 coding DNA: TGTGCCACCCGGGACACTATCTACGAGCAGTACTTC. Its protein product is CATRDTIYEQYF.

J is TRBJ2-2 and V is TRBV11-3; D call uncertain. The CDR3 extends over 15 amino acids. V lost 1 base to trimming and J lost 2 bases, with 8 bases between them. Germline V gene sequence: CDR1 SGHNT, CDR2 YENEEA. The CDR3 here is CASSLGLGNTGELFF. The DNA of the CDR3 is TGTGCCAGCAGCTTAGGGCTAGGTAACACCGGGGAGCTGTTTTTT.

The rearrangement uses TRBV6-5 and TRBJ2-7; 8 positions agree with TRBD1. Germline CDR1 MNHEY, CDR2 SVGAGI. The length of the CDR3 is 12 residues. The V segment lost 7 bases and the J segment 3 bases; nucleotides outside the gene matches: 2. The CDR3 sequence: CASNDRGYEQYF. The CDR3 DNA is TGTGCCAGCAACGACAGGGGCTACGAGCAGTACTTC.

The chain carries TRBV6-4 and TRBJ2-3; 9 bases map to TRBD2. Per the germline V gene, CDR1 is MRHNA and CDR2 is SNTAGT. After removal of 8 bases from V and 4 bases from J, the junction contained 10 bases not matched to a gene. The CDR3 length is 15 residues. The CDR3 here is CASAPRAGGSDTQYF. In DNA form, the CDR3 reads TGTGCCAGCGCCCCTCGAGCGGGAGGCTCAGATACGCAGTATTTT.

The rearrangement joins TRBV10-2 to TRBJ2-7; 8 bases align to TRBD2. V was pared by 4 bases and J by 6 bases, with 14 bases of the junction left unmatched. This CDR3 spans 16 amino acids. Per germline, CDR1 WSHSY and CDR2 SAAADI. CDR3 nucleotides: TGCGCCAGCAGTGCGGGGGGGGAGAGGGGGGGCTTCGAGCAGTACTTC. It codes for CASSAGGERGGFEQYF.

The chain has TRBV5-1 and TRBJ1-1; 7 bases are shared with TRBD1. In germline, CDR1 is SGHRS, CDR2 YFSETQ. There are 15 residues in the CDR3. J was trimmed by 6 bases and V by 4 bases; bases with no gene match: 12. The CDR3 region has the DNA TGCGCCAGCAGCCCCTCCGGGACAGTTCTTTCTGAAGCTTTCTTT. Translated: CASSPSGTVLSEAFF.

J is TRBJ2-5 and V is TRBV11-3; 9 positions match TRBD2. Germline V gene data show CDR1 as SGHNT and CDR2 as YENEEA. J gave up 3 bases and V 5 bases, and 7 bases lay outside the gene matches. The CDR3 is 15 residues long. The CDR3 DNA follows: TGTGCCAGCAGCCTGCGCGTAGCGGGAGAAGAGACCCAGTACTTC. Translation gives CASSLRVAGEETQYF. Supplemented by reference TRBV11-3 and TRBJ2-5, the full variable domain reads EAGVVQSPRYKIIEKKQPVAFWCNPISGHNTLYWYLQNLGQGPELLIRYENEEAVDDSQLPKDRFSAERLKGVDSTLKIQPAELGDSAVYLCASSLRVAGEETQYFGPGTRLLVL.